This TCR beta chain derives from a study of memory CD4+ T cells and cytomegalovirus serostatus. CDR3 length equals 17 residues. Germline CDR1 SGHNT, CDR2 YYREEE (reference sequence). V lost 2 bases, J lost 1 base, and 6 bases stayed unmatched. Using immunoSEQ multiplex PCR, the repertoire was profiled, and TCRdb retains in-frame clones only, with some absent. Of under 50,000 clones in the sample, roughly four fifths were seen once. Single viable CD3+CD4+CD8-CD45RO+ cells were sorted as the memory CD4+ T cells. This receptor was taken from an adult in good health and CMV-seronegative. V is TRBV5-4 and J is TRBJ2-6; the match to TRBD1 covers 7 bases. The material sequenced was memory CD4+ T cells from blood. CDR3 region: CASSFARDRSGANVLTF. The CDR3 nucleotides read TGTGCCAGCAGCTTCGCCCGGGACAGATCTGGGGCCAACGTCCTGACTTTC.